One T cell receptor beta chain is described in this entry. Antigen specificity is unknown. They ran version v3.0 of the immunoSEQ assay at survey level. The data were produced by immunoSEQ multiplex PCR, yet TCRdb's version contains in-frame clones alone and is incomplete. Found here are more than 15,000 clones, 81% of them singletons; the top ten hold around 15%. This sample is drawn from a study of long-term antiretroviral therapy in people with HIV. General study points: Comparison with controls showed narrower CDR3 length ranges in HIV repertoires. The study collected blood between about 2004 and 2017, possibly under older ART regimens.

The samples comprised about 0.95-11 million cryopreserved PBMC ahead of DNA extraction. V lost 10 bases, J lost 5 bases, and 14 bases stayed unmatched. CDR1 is SGHNT, CDR2 YYREEE, per germline (reference sequence). The CDR3 runs to 16 residues. Sequenced material: unsorted PBMCs, taken less than 1.3 years before starting antiretroviral therapy. The chain combines TRBV5-4 with TRBJ2-3, with 12 bases lining up with TRBD2. This TCR came from a man aged 25-45 years with HIV. CDR3 sequence (DNA): TGTGCCGGTCGACTAGCGGGAGCGGGTGTGGGAGATACGCAGTATTTT. This sequence encodes CAGRLAGAGVGDTQYF. Based on the CDR3 plus reference TRBV5-4 and TRBJ2-3, the full variable domain is ETGVTQSPTHLIKTRGQQVTLRCSSQSGHNTVSWYQQALGQGPQFIFQYYREEENGRGNFPPRFSGLQFPNYSSELNVNALELDDSALYLCAGRLAGAGVGDTQYFGPGTRLTVL.